The rows below give T cell receptor beta chains drawn from one sample of a study of blood T cell repertoires in COVID-19. Sequenced by immunoSEQ multiplex PCR; TCRdb stores in-frame clones only, minus some. The sample has 160,000 or so clones, about 90% seen once. The specimen was peripheral blood. These receptors were taken from a man between 60 and 75 years old with acute or convalescent COVID-19. Each CDR3 is given with its conserved first and last residue. Fields, in order: V gene, J gene, D gene, clone size, CDR3 protein, CDR3 DNA. A D gene is named only where the DNA matches it firmly. The size entry is marked missing in some rows and otherwise reads once, few, many or a size class.

TRBV5-1,TRBJ2-7,-,-,CASIPPRYEQYF,TGCGCCAGCATCCCCCCCCGTTACGAGCAGTACTTC
TRBV24-1,TRBJ2-2,-,-,CATMVPGATGELFF,TGTGCCACCATGGTGCCAGGCGCCACCGGGGAGCTGTTTTTT
TRBV18,TRBJ2-1,TRBD2,-,CASSPLAGNHNEQFF,TGTGCCAGCTCACCTCTAGCGGGGAACCACAATGAGCAGTTCTTC
TRBV29-1,TRBJ2-7,-,-,CSVGYSTYEQYF,TGCAGCGTAGGTTACAGTACCTACGAGCAGTACTTC
TRBV11-2,TRBJ2-6,-,-,CASSLSTVSGANVLTF,TGTGCCAGCAGCTTATCAACGGTCTCTGGGGCCAACGTCCTGACTTTC
TRBV7-3,TRBJ2-5,TRBD2,-,CASSLTSGGGETQYF,TGTGCCAGCAGCTTAACTAGCGGGGGCGGCGAGACCCAGTACTTC
TRBV12-3/TRBV12-4,TRBJ2-7,-,-,CASSPQGTYEQYF,TGTGCCAGCAGTCCCCAGGGGACCTACGAGCAGTACTTC
TRBV7-9,TRBJ2-2,-,-,CASSLDQGNTGELFF,TGTGCCAGCAGCTTAGATCAGGGAAACACCGGGGAGCTGTTTTTT
TRBV2,TRBJ1-6,-,-,CASSNRQNNSPLHF,TGTGCCAGCAGTAACAGACAGAATAATTCACCCCTCCACTTT
TRBV5-1,TRBJ2-7,TRBD2,-,CASSLVGSGGAYEQYF,TGCGCCAGCAGCTTGGTTGGTAGCGGGGGGGCCTACGAGCAGTACTTC
TRBV10-2,TRBJ2-7,-,-,CASSEQGYAYEQYF,TGCGCCAGCAGCGAACAGGGATATGCCTACGAGCAGTACTTC
TRBV29-1,TRBJ1-2,TRBD1,-,CSVNGQGNYGYTF,TGCAGCGTTAATGGACAGGGGAACTATGGCTACACCTTC
TRBV24-1,TRBJ2-7,-,-,CATSDATGSSYEQYF,TGTGCCACCAGTGACGCGACTGGGAGCTCCTACGAGCAGTACTTC
TRBV4-1,TRBJ2-1,-,-,CASSQEGSYEQFF,TGCGCCAGCAGCCAAGAAGGTAGCTATGAGCAGTTCTTC
TRBV19,TRBJ1-1,-,-,CASRVHLQGGEAFF,TGTGCCAGTAGGGTTCACCTCCAGGGTGGTGAAGCTTTCTTT
TRBV7-2,TRBJ1-5,-,-,CASSLALGSNQPQHF,TGTGCCAGCAGCTTAGCCCTCGGTAGCAATCAGCCCCAGCATTTT
TRBV11-2,TRBJ1-1,TRBD1,-,CASRPGQGPNTEAFF,TGTGCCAGCAGACCTGGACAGGGACCTAACACTGAAGCTTTCTTT
TRBV2,TRBJ2-2,-,-,CASSDWQNTGELFF,TGTGCCAGCAGTGATTGGCAGAACACCGGGGAGCTGTTTTTT
TRBV6-5,TRBJ2-6,-,once,CASSYSPGRANVLTF,TGTGCCAGCAGTTACTCGCCAGGGAGGGCCAACGTCCTGACTTTC
TRBV18,TRBJ1-2,-,-,CASSPIQGTKGGYTF,TGTGCCAGCTCTCCTATCCAGGGGACGAAGGGTGGCTACACCTTC
TRBV3-1/TRBV3-2,TRBJ1-1,-,-,CASSHGRGAAEAFF,TGTGCCAGCAGCCACGGCCGGGGTGCTGCTGAAGCTTTCTTT
TRBV7-2,TRBJ1-6,-,-,CAIRRPGENSPLHF,TGTGCCATTCGCAGACCGGGTGAAAATTCACCCCTCCACTTT
TRBV6-6,TRBJ1-5,-,-,CASKQGVSQPQHF,TGTGCCAGCAAACAGGGTGTCAGTCAGCCCCAGCATTTT
TRBV6-5,TRBJ2-7,-,-,CASSYGQGAYEQYF,TGTGCCAGCAGTTACGGGCAGGGTGCCTACGAGCAGTACTTC
TRBV9,TRBJ1-3,-,-,CASSVASSGNTIYF,TGTGCCAGCAGCGTAGCTTCTTCTGGAAACACCATATATTTT
TRBV5-1,TRBJ2-2,-,-,CASSAQGDGELFF,TGCGCCAGCAGCGCACAGGGCGACGGGGAGCTGTTTTTT
TRBV27,TRBJ1-2,TRBD1,-,CASSTPGQVAYGYTF,TGTGCCAGCAGTACTCCGGGACAGGTCGCCTATGGCTACACCTTC
TRBV5-4,TRBJ1-1,-,once,CASSSRNTEAFF,TGTGCCAGCAGCTCGAGAAATACTGAAGCTTTCTTT